The rows below give T cell receptor beta chains drawn from one sample of a study of shared clonotypes between healthy human individuals. The assay was immunoSEQ multiplex PCR, and TCRdb's table has in-frame clones only and misses some. The sample holds some 1.5 million clones, more than 95% seen once. Sequences were obtained from naive CD4+ T cells sorted from blood. The receptor source for this set is a man aged 25-45 years in good health. The CDR3 runs from the conserved cysteine through the conserved F or W. The order of the fields is clone size, J gene, V gene, D gene, CDR3 DNA, CDR3 protein. D genes are given only for firm matches. Clone size is shown for a subset of rows, as once, few, many or a class of expanded clone.

abundance: few
j_gene: TRBJ2-7
v_gene: TRBV18
d_gene: .
CDR3nt: TGTGCCAGCTCAGGGGACACTAGCGAGCAGTACTTC
CDR3aa: CASSGDTSEQYF

abundance: .
j_gene: TRBJ1-5
v_gene: TRBV28
d_gene: .
CDR3nt: TGTGCCAGCAGCTCCCCCCATGGACAGATTCGCAATCAGCCCCAGCATTTT
CDR3aa: CASSSPHGQIRNQPQHF

abundance: .
j_gene: TRBJ2-3
v_gene: TRBV15
d_gene: TRBD2
CDR3nt: TGTGCCACCAGCAGAGCGAGGGCCGGGAGGGCCCCAACGCAGTATTTT
CDR3aa: CATSRARAGRAPTQYF

abundance: .
j_gene: TRBJ2-6
v_gene: TRBV15
d_gene: .
CDR3nt: TGTGCCACCAACCAAGGGGGAACAGCTGGGGCCAACGTCCTGACTTTC
CDR3aa: CATNQGGTAGANVLTF

abundance: .
j_gene: TRBJ1-5
v_gene: TRBV7-2
d_gene: .
CDR3nt: TGTGCCAGCAGCCCCAGGGCAGGTTCAAAGCCCCAGCATTTT
CDR3aa: CASSPRAGSKPQHF

abundance: .
j_gene: TRBJ2-1
v_gene: TRBV4-3
d_gene: TRBD2
CDR3nt: TGCGCCAGCAGCCAACTGGGACTAGCGGGAGGACTCGATGAGCAGTTCTTC
CDR3aa: CASSQLGLAGGLDEQFF

abundance: .
j_gene: TRBJ2-7
v_gene: TRBV30
d_gene: TRBD2
CDR3nt: TGTGCCTGGAGTGGTCCACTAGCGTCGTCCTACGAGCAGTACTTC
CDR3aa: CAWSGPLASSYEQYF

abundance: .
j_gene: TRBJ1-5
v_gene: TRBV10-1
d_gene: .
CDR3nt: TGCGCCAGCAGTGAGTATGGGGCAGGCAGGGAGAGGAGCAATCAGCCCCAGCATTTT
CDR3aa: CASSEYGAGRERSNQPQHF

abundance: .
j_gene: TRBJ2-5
v_gene: TRBV18
d_gene: .
CDR3nt: TGTGCCAGCTCACCCCGGCTAGTTGAAGAGACCCAGTACTTC
CDR3aa: CASSPRLVEETQYF

abundance: once
j_gene: TRBJ2-3
v_gene: TRBV5-5
d_gene: .
CDR3nt: TGTGCCAGCAGCTTGGGTGGGGGTTCCCCAGATACGCAGTATTTT
CDR3aa: CASSLGGGSPDTQYF

abundance: .
j_gene: TRBJ1-4
v_gene: TRBV9
d_gene: TRBD1
CDR3nt: TGTGCCAGCAGCGCCTCCGGGACAGTGGGTGAAAAACTGTTTTTT
CDR3aa: CASSASGTVGEKLFF

abundance: .
j_gene: TRBJ1-2
v_gene: TRBV7-8
d_gene: .
CDR3nt: TGTGCCAGCAGCTCCGGGACCAAATCCCCTCGCCGAGGCTACACCTTC
CDR3aa: CASSSGTKSPRRGYTF

abundance: .
j_gene: TRBJ2-7
v_gene: TRBV5-4
d_gene: .
CDR3nt: TGTGCCAGCAGCCGGACTCCGGGAAGCTACGAGCAGTACTTC
CDR3aa: CASSRTPGSYEQYF